These T cell receptor beta chains were read from a single sample in a study of control samples from healthy donors and cancer patients. Here immunoSEQ multiplex PCR was the method, and the copy in TCRdb shows in-frame clones only, minus some. The repertoire holds roughly 370,000 clones, with about nine tenths as singletons. Sequencing was performed on PBMCs. The receptors originated from a man aged 40-55 years with head and neck cancer. Both conserved end residues are part of each CDR3. Fields, in order: J gene, clone size, D gene, V gene, CDR3 DNA, CDR3 protein. A D gene is named only where the DNA matches it firmly. The size entry is marked missing in some rows and otherwise reads once, few, many or a size class.

J gene: TRBJ1-5; clone size: .; D gene: .; V gene: TRBV30; CDR3 DNA: TGTGCCTGGAGTGTAATGGGGGATCAGCCCCAGCATTTT; CDR3 protein: CAWSVMGDQPQHF
J gene: TRBJ1-1; clone size: once; D gene: .; V gene: TRBV5-5; CDR3 DNA: TGTGCCAGCAGCCTGGACAAGGAAGCTTTCTTT; CDR3 protein: CASSLDKEAFF
J gene: TRBJ1-2; clone size: .; D gene: .; V gene: TRBV2; CDR3 DNA: TGTGCCGGAAAGGGGGGGGCTTCCTATGGCTACACCTTC; CDR3 protein: CAGKGGASYGYTF
J gene: TRBJ1-2; clone size: .; D gene: .; V gene: TRBV9; CDR3 DNA: TGTGCCAGCAGCGTAGGGGTGACGGGGTCGGTTGGCGGCTACACCTTC; CDR3 protein: CASSVGVTGSVGGYTF
J gene: TRBJ1-3; clone size: .; D gene: .; V gene: TRBV11-2; CDR3 DNA: TGTGCCAGTCGGTATCACTCTGGAAACACCATATATTTT; CDR3 protein: CASRYHSGNTIYF
J gene: TRBJ2-7; clone size: .; D gene: TRBD1; V gene: TRBV11-3; CDR3 DNA: TGTGCCAGCAGCTCAGGGACAGTGGGGAACGAGCAGTACTTC; CDR3 protein: CASSSGTVGNEQYF
J gene: TRBJ1-6; clone size: .; D gene: .; V gene: TRBV28; CDR3 DNA: TGTGCCAGCAGTCCGACTATGGGGAATTCACCCCTCCACTTT; CDR3 protein: CASSPTMGNSPLHF
J gene: TRBJ2-6; clone size: .; D gene: .; V gene: TRBV2; CDR3 DNA: TGTGCCAGCAACGGCGCTCTGGGGTCTGGGGCCAACGTCCTGACTTTC; CDR3 protein: CASNGALGSGANVLTF
J gene: TRBJ1-3; clone size: .; D gene: .; V gene: TRBV5-1; CDR3 DNA: TGCGCCAGCAGCACCTCCGGGGCGGAAAACACCATATATTTT; CDR3 protein: CASSTSGAENTIYF
J gene: TRBJ2-2; clone size: .; D gene: TRBD1; V gene: TRBV5-1; CDR3 DNA: TGCGCCAGCGCGGGGGACAGGGGGAACACCGGGGAGCTGTTTTTT; CDR3 protein: CASAGDRGNTGELFF
J gene: TRBJ2-7; clone size: .; D gene: .; V gene: TRBV7-2; CDR3 DNA: TGTGCCAGCAGCTTAGGAGCTGGGGGGAGTTACGAGCAGTACTTC; CDR3 protein: CASSLGAGGSYEQYF
J gene: TRBJ2-7; clone size: .; D gene: .; V gene: TRBV2; CDR3 DNA: TGTGCCAGCAGTGGTATGGTATCCGACAGCTACGAGCAGTACTTC; CDR3 protein: CASSGMVSDSYEQYF
J gene: TRBJ1-5; clone size: .; D gene: .; V gene: TRBV30; CDR3 DNA: TGTGCCTGGAGTGTAGGGGGGAGTCAGCCCCAGCATTTT; CDR3 protein: CAWSVGGSQPQHF
J gene: TRBJ2-7; clone size: .; D gene: .; V gene: TRBV7-2; CDR3 DNA: TGTGCCAGCAGCAAGGTGGACGGCGACATCTCCTACGAGCAGTACTTC; CDR3 protein: CASSKVDGDISYEQYF
J gene: TRBJ2-1; clone size: .; D gene: .; V gene: TRBV27; CDR3 DNA: TGTGCCAGCAGTTTAAGGCTCTCCAATGAGCAGTTCTTC; CDR3 protein: CASSLRLSNEQFF
J gene: TRBJ2-2; clone size: .; D gene: .; V gene: TRBV4-2; CDR3 DNA: TGTGCCAGCAGCCGTGAGGCTGGGTCCACCGGGGAGCTGTTTTTT; CDR3 protein: CASSREAGSTGELFF
J gene: TRBJ2-3; clone size: .; D gene: .; V gene: TRBV7-3; CDR3 DNA: TGTGCCAGCAGCCAGGGGCTAAGCACAGATACGCAGTATTTT; CDR3 protein: CASSQGLSTDTQYF
J gene: TRBJ1-6; clone size: .; D gene: TRBD1; V gene: TRBV11-2; CDR3 DNA: TGTGCCAGCAGCTTAGCATGGACAGGCCCCCGCTCACCCCTCCACTTT; CDR3 protein: CASSLAWTGPRSPLHF
J gene: TRBJ2-7; clone size: .; D gene: .; V gene: TRBV29-1; CDR3 DNA: TGCAGCGTTGGGGCTAGCAGTAACTCCTACGAGCAGTACTTC; CDR3 protein: CSVGASSNSYEQYF
J gene: TRBJ2-7; clone size: .; D gene: TRBD2; V gene: TRBV25-1; CDR3 DNA: TGTGCCAGCAGTTCTCCCCGCGGGGAGGGGTCCTACGAGCAGTACTTC; CDR3 protein: CASSSPRGEGSYEQYF
J gene: TRBJ2-5; clone size: once; D gene: .; V gene: TRBV19; CDR3 DNA: TGTGCCAGTAGTCCCTGGTCGGACGGGGAGACCCAGTACTTC; CDR3 protein: CASSPWSDGETQYF
J gene: TRBJ2-5; clone size: .; D gene: TRBD1; V gene: TRBV3-1/TRBV3-2; CDR3 DNA: TGTGCCAGCAGCCTCCTAACCGGGACAGTTATTAAAGAGACCCAGTACTTC; CDR3 protein: CASSLLTGTVIKETQYF
J gene: TRBJ2-7; clone size: .; D gene: TRBD2; V gene: TRBV28; CDR3 DNA: TGTGCCAGCAGACGCCTTAGCGGGGAACAGCGATACGAGCAGTACTTC; CDR3 protein: CASRRLSGEQRYEQYF
J gene: TRBJ1-4; clone size: .; D gene: TRBD1; V gene: TRBV7-2; CDR3 DNA: TGTGCCAGCAGCCAGGGGGTAGGACTGGGAGAACTGTTTTTT; CDR3 protein: CASSQGVGLGELFF
J gene: TRBJ2-3; clone size: .; D gene: .; V gene: TRBV9; CDR3 DNA: TGTGCCAGCAGCGCAAAACAGGGCGTGGATACGCAGTATTTT; CDR3 protein: CASSAKQGVDTQYF
J gene: TRBJ2-3; clone size: .; D gene: TRBD2; V gene: TRBV19; CDR3 DNA: TGTGCCAGCAGACTAGCGGGGGCCGCATTCACAGATACGCAGTATTTT; CDR3 protein: CASRLAGAAFTDTQYF
J gene: TRBJ1-1; clone size: .; D gene: .; V gene: TRBV9; CDR3 DNA: TGTGCCAGCAGCCCCCTGGGACGCCCTGAAGCTTTCTTT; CDR3 protein: CASSPLGRPEAFF
J gene: TRBJ2-3; clone size: once; D gene: .; V gene: TRBV13; CDR3 DNA: TGTGCCAGCAGCTTTCTCGGGGGCGAGGCAGATACGCAGTATTTT; CDR3 protein: CASSFLGGEADTQYF
J gene: TRBJ2-7; clone size: .; D gene: .; V gene: TRBV20-1; CDR3 DNA: TGCAGTGCTAGTGGGGCCAGCTACGAGCAGTACTTC; CDR3 protein: CSASGASYEQYF
J gene: TRBJ1-1; clone size: .; D gene: .; V gene: TRBV6-5; CDR3 DNA: TGTGCCAGCAGTCAGAGGAACACTGAAGCTTTCTTT; CDR3 protein: CASSQRNTEAFF
J gene: TRBJ2-7; clone size: .; D gene: TRBD2; V gene: TRBV7-9; CDR3 DNA: TGTGCCAGCAGCCCCGGGGGGGTGGGGGAGCAGTACTTC; CDR3 protein: CASSPGGVGEQYF
J gene: TRBJ2-1; clone size: .; D gene: .; V gene: TRBV5-6; CDR3 DNA: TGTGCCAGCAGCTTATTCCGGGGGATCGATGAGCAGTTCTTC; CDR3 protein: CASSLFRGIDEQFF
J gene: TRBJ2-7; clone size: .; D gene: TRBD2; V gene: TRBV6-2/TRBV6-3; CDR3 DNA: TGTGCCAGCAGTGAGCTAGCGGGAGTCTACGAGCAGTACTTC; CDR3 protein: CASSELAGVYEQYF
J gene: TRBJ2-5; clone size: .; D gene: TRBD2; V gene: TRBV10-3; CDR3 DNA: TGTGCCATCAGTGGGACTAGCGGGGACCAAGAGACCCAGTACTTC; CDR3 protein: CAISGTSGDQETQYF
J gene: TRBJ2-7; clone size: .; D gene: .; V gene: TRBV5-6; CDR3 DNA: TGTGCCAGCAGCTTGGGCCAGCACAGCTACGAGCAGTACTTC; CDR3 protein: CASSLGQHSYEQYF